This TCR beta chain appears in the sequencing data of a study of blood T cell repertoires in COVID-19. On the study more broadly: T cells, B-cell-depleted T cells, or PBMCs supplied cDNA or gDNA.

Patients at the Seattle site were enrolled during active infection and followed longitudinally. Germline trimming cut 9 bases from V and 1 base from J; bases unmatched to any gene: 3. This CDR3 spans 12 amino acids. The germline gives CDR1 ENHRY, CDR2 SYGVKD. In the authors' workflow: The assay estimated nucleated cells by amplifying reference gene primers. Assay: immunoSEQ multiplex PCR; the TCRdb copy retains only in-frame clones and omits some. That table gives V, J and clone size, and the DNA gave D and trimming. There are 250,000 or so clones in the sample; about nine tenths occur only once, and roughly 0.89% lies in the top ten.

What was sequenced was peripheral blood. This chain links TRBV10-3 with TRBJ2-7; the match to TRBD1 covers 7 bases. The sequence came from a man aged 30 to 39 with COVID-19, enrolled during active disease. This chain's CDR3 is CAIRQGSYEQYF. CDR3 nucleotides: TGTGCCATTAGACAGGGTTCCTACGAGCAGTACTTC.